The 18 T cell receptor beta chains given below trace back to one sample, sequenced in a study of T cells after posttransplantation cyclophosphamide. Cells defined as naive were viable CD3+CD4+ or CD3+CD8+ and CCR7+CD45RA+CD45RO-CD95-CD27+CD28+. Repertoires were generated with immunoSEQ multiplex PCR, while TCRdb's copy carries only in-frame clones and drops some. The repertoire holds about 19,000 clones, with under 99% as singletons. The specimen was naive CD4+ T cells sorted from PBMCs. All receptors derive from a man in his forties in good health, CMV-negative, and a related stem cell transplant donor.

This rearrangement joins TRBV7-9 to TRBJ2-5, with a possible D match to TRBD1 (6 bases). CDR1 is SEHNR and CDR2 is FQNEAQ in the germline V gene (reference sequence). The CDR3 has 14 amino acids. The ends were cut back, 3 bases at V and 2 bases at J, with 10 bases in the middle. CDR3 nucleotides: TGTGCCAGCAGCTTTTTTGGACAGCAAGAGACCCAGTACTTC. Protein sequence: CASSFFGQQETQYF.

This chain connects TRBV6-5 to TRBJ2-3; 8 bases are a match to TRBD2. Germline-derived CDR1 and CDR2 are MNHEY and SVGAGI. The CDR3 has 14 residues. J gave up 3 bases and V 6 bases, and 5 bases lay outside the gene matches. The CDR3 spells CASSPAGVTDTQYF. The CDR3 DNA sequence: TGTGCCAGCAGCCCAGCGGGAGTTACAGATACGCAGTATTTT.

This clone was detected only once. This chain connects TRBV2 to TRBJ2-7, with D possibly matching TRBD2 (6 bases). This CDR3 is 14 amino acids long. The germline V and J ends were trimmed by 6 bases and 6 bases, with 18 bases remaining between them. Germline V gene data show CDR1 as SNHLY and CDR2 as FYNNEI. CDR3 nucleotide sequence: TGTGCCAGCAGCGTAGCGGTACGAGGCATCGAGCAGTACTTC. Protein sequence: CASSVAVRGIEQYF.

The count of this clone is one. This rearrangement joins TRBV2 to TRBJ1-3; unclear D gene. CDR3 length equals 14 residues. Germline loops: CDR1 SNHLY, CDR2 FYNNEI. Trimming cost V 9 bases and J 2 bases, with 14 bases left between them. The CDR3 DNA is TGTGCCAGTAAGGCCAGGCAGGCTGGAAACACCATATATTTT. It encodes CASKARQAGNTIYF. The whole variable domain, filled in from reference TRBV2 and TRBJ1-3, reads EPEVTQTPSHQVTQMGQEVILRCVPISNHLYFYWYRQILGQKVEFLVSFYNNEISEKSEIFDDQFSVERPDGSNFTLKIRSTKLEDSAMYFCASKARQAGNTIYFGEGSWLTVV.

The J gene is TRBJ2-3, the V gene TRBV30; TRBD2 might be the D (6 bases). Germline-derived CDR1 and CDR2 are GTSNPN and SVGIG (reference sequence). Trimming took off 2 bases at V and 0 bases at J, with 9 bases between the two ends. CDR3 length: 14 amino acids. The CDR3 loop is CAWSLSGSTDTQYF. The DNA of the CDR3 is TGTGCCTGGAGTTTAAGCGGGAGCACAGATACGCAGTATTTT.

The chain employs TRBV6-4 and TRBJ1-1; possibly TRBD1 for D (5 bases). The CDR3 totals 12 residues. Trimming removed 3 bases at V and 10 bases at J, with 12 bases between. CDR1 MRHNA and CDR2 SNTAGT come from the germline V gene. The CDR3 DNA follows: TGTGCCAGCAGTGAGGGGGGACCGGCAGCTTTCTTT. Encoded protein: CASSEGGPAAFF.

This rearrangement joins TRBV6-5 to TRBJ2-5; D possibly corresponds to TRBD2 (5 bases). This CDR3 comprises 16 residues. The germline V gene encodes CDR1 MNHEY and CDR2 SVGAGI. V shed 1 base and J shed 5 bases, with 17 bases lying between them. The CDR3 DNA follows: TGTGCCAGCAGTTACTATGATGGGCGGGCGAGGGAGACCCAGTACTTC. Protein: CASSYYDGRARETQYF.

The J gene is TRBJ2-1, the V gene TRBV5-6, with 7 bases aligning to TRBD2. The germline CDR1 and CDR2 sequences are SGHDT and YYEEEE. V was pared by 1 base and J by 3 bases, with 1 base of the junction left unmatched. The length of the CDR3 is 14 residues. The CDR3 bases are TGTGCCAGCAGCTTGCGGGACTACTACAATGAGCAGTTCTTC. This sequence encodes CASSLRDYYNEQFF.

The chain couples TRBV15 to TRBJ2-5; D remains ambiguous. Germline lookup yields CDR1 LNHNV and CDR2 YYDKDF (reference sequence). The CDR3 loop spans 14 amino acids. V lost 1 base and J 4 bases, leaving 10 bases between the germline ends. CDR3 DNA: TGTGCCACCAGCAGAGTTTCTAGTAGAGAGACCCAGTACTTC. Encoded protein: CATSRVSSRETQYF.

This sequence joins TRBV7-8 and TRBJ2-2; tentatively, D is TRBD2 (5 bases). Germline V lookup: CDR1 SGHVS, CDR2 FQNEAQ. Trimming cost V 7 bases and J 3 bases, with 33 bases left between them. This CDR3 region has 21 residues. CDR3 region: CASIPSGYTRTSAHHTGELFF. Here the CDR3 DNA reads TGTGCCAGCATCCCCTCGGGGTATACCAGGACCTCAGCCCATCACACCGGGGAGCTGTTTTTT.

This CDR3 is CASSSPYFSLNTEAFF. The CDR3 DNA sequence: TGTGCCAGCAGCTCACCGTACTTTTCCTTGAACACTGAAGCTTTCTTT. The chain has TRBV7-2 and TRBJ1-1; no clear D. CDR1 is SGHTA and CDR2 is FQGNSA in the germline V gene. V shed 4 bases and J shed 0 bases, with 15 bases lying between them. The CDR3 is made up of 16 amino acids.

This rearrangement joins TRBV7-2 to TRBJ2-7, with D tentatively TRBD1 (6 bases). The V end lost 2 bases, the J end lost 9 bases, and 17 bases lay between the germline ends. The CDR3 is made up of 14 amino acids. Germline V gene data show CDR1 as SGHTA and CDR2 as FQGNSA. CDR3 sequence: CASSLRQADSMQYF. The CDR3 bases are TGTGCCAGCAGCTTAAGACAGGCGGATTCGATGCAGTACTTC.

This chain connects TRBV28 to TRBJ1-1; tentative D call: TRBD1 (6 bases). Trimming shortened V by 5 bases and J by 4 bases, and 17 bases separated the two germline ends. The germline V gene encodes CDR1 MDHEN and CDR2 SYDVKM. This CDR3 region has 15 residues. The CDR3 bases are TGTGCCAGCAGTACAATACAGGGAAATCCCACTGAAGCTTTCTTT. Its translation is CASSTIQGNPTEAFF.

The chain has TRBV4-1 and TRBJ1-1, with 8 bases aligning to TRBD1. This CDR3 is 19 amino acids long. Germline V lookup: CDR1 MGHRA, CDR2 YSYEKL. V lost 4 bases to trimming and J lost 4 bases; unmatched junction nucleotides: 20. The CDR3 region has the DNA TGCGCCAGCAGCCGTGACGCTACAAGGACAGGGATCGGTTTCACTGAAGCTTTCTTT. Translating it yields CASSRDATRTGIGFTEAFF.

The chain combines TRBV5-1 with TRBJ1-6; tentative D call: TRBD1 (5 bases). This CDR3 is 16 amino acids long. Trimming took 3 bases from V and 9 from J, leaving 19 bases between them. Germline values: CDR1 SGHRS, CDR2 YFSETQ. CDR3 nucleotide sequence: TGCGCCAGCAGCTCTGGGCAGGGCCAACTTGGTTCACCCCTCCACTTT. Amino acid sequence: CASSSGQGQLGSPLHF.

The rearrangement links TRBV20-1 to TRBJ1-1, with D uncertain. With 3 bases removed from V and 7 bases from J, the gap between germline ends came to 6 bases. The germline V gene encodes CDR1 DFQATT and CDR2 SNEGSKA (reference sequence). The CDR3 has 10 amino acids. The CDR3: CSASRDEAFF. CDR3 nucleotide sequence: TGCAGTGCTAGTCGGGATGAAGCTTTCTTT.

This chain uses TRBV6-4 with TRBJ1-3, with 7 bases identical to TRBD1. Germline loops: CDR1 MRHNA, CDR2 SNTAGT. J lost 2 bases, V lost 6 bases, and 13 bases had no gene match. The CDR3 consists of 17 residues. CDR3 nucleotide sequence: TGTGCCAGCAGCCAATACGCCGGGACAGCGACTGGAAACACCATATATTTT. Its translation is CASSQYAGTATGNTIYF.

This clone has just one count. The V gene is TRBV19, the J gene TRBJ1-1; D might be TRBD1 (5 bases). The CDR3 is 13 residues long. Deletions cut 6 bases from V and 1 base from J, with 9 bases between. Germline CDR1 and CDR2: LNHDA and SQIVND (reference sequence). For the CDR3, the DNA is TGTGCCAGTAGCTCAACAGGGAACACTGAAGCTTTCTTT. Amino acid sequence: CASSSTGNTEAFF.